Listed below are T cell receptor beta chains from one sample, sequenced in a study of shared clonotypes between healthy human individuals. Profiled with immunoSEQ multiplex PCR; TCRdb holds only in-frame clones, not every one. Here the sample spans some 300,000 clones, roughly 80% being singletons. Sequencing was performed on memory CD4+ T cells sorted from blood. The receptors stem from a man aged 30-40 years in good health. CDR3s include the opening cysteine and the closing phenylalanine or tryptophan. Fields, in order: clone size, J gene, D gene, V gene, CDR3 protein, CDR3 DNA. A D gene is named only where the DNA matches it firmly. Clone size, where shown, is once, few, many, or a class for clones that have expanded.

- | TRBJ1-1 | - | TRBV7-9 | CASSELKGFTEAFF | TGTGCCAGCAGCGAACTCAAGGGTTTCACTGAAGCTTTCTTT
few | TRBJ2-2 | - | TRBV2 | CASSDPGHTGELFF | TGTGCCAGCAGTGACCCAGGGCACACCGGGGAGCTGTTTTTT
- | TRBJ2-7 | - | TRBV28 | CASRGFYEQYF | TGTGCCAGCAGGGGTTTCTACGAGCAGTACTTC
- | TRBJ2-1 | - | TRBV5-1 | CASSLAGMNNEQFF | TGCGCCAGCAGCTTGGCCGGGATGAACAATGAGCAGTTCTTC
- | TRBJ2-5 | - | TRBV4-1 | CASSQGPSQETQYF | TGCGCCAGCAGCCAGGGGCCGTCCCAAGAGACCCAGTACTTC
- | TRBJ2-5 | - | TRBV11-2 | CASSPLPGQGGTQYF | TGTGCCAGCAGCCCCCTCCCGGGGCAAGGAGGGACCCAGTACTTC
few | TRBJ1-2 | TRBD1 | TRBV5-4 | CASSWGARQGQGYTF | TGTGCCAGCAGCTGGGGTGCGAGACAGGGTCAAGGCTACACCTTC
few | TRBJ2-7 | - | TRBV7-9 | CASSLWEGEQYF | TGTGCCAGCAGCTTATGGGAAGGCGAGCAGTACTTC
- | TRBJ1-5 | - | TRBV7-2 | CASSLGAGASSGQPQHF | TGTGCCAGCAGCTTAGGGGCGGGGGCCTCCTCCGGTCAGCCCCAGCATTTT
- | TRBJ2-7 | TRBD1 | TRBV10-3 | CAIRDRGHEQYF | TGTGCCATCAGGGACAGGGGGCACGAGCAGTACTTC
- | TRBJ2-2 | TRBD2 | TRBV10-2 | CASRGLAGGTGELFF | TGCGCCAGCAGAGGACTAGCGGGAGGGACCGGGGAGCTGTTTTTT
few | TRBJ1-4 | - | TRBV6-6 | CASVRSTNEKLFF | TGTGCCAGCGTGAGGTCAACTAATGAAAAACTGTTTTTT
many | TRBJ2-3 | TRBD2 | TRBV7-3 | CASSSGLAGRGDTQYF | TGTGCCAGCAGCTCCGGACTAGCGGGAAGGGGTGATACGCAGTATTTT
- | TRBJ2-7 | TRBD2 | TRBV7-2 | CASSSSPSGRAYEQYF | TGTGCCAGCAGCTCTAGTCCGAGCGGGAGGGCCTACGAGCAGTACTTC
- | TRBJ2-3 | TRBD2 | TRBV5-1 | CASSPLAGADTQYF | TGCGCCAGCAGCCCCTTAGCGGGAGCAGATACGCAGTATTTT
- | TRBJ2-1 | TRBD2 | TRBV5-8 | CASSLLAGGGNEQFF | TGTGCCAGCAGCCTACTAGCGGGAGGGGGGAATGAGCAGTTCTTC
few | TRBJ2-1 | - | TRBV19 | CASSATRGWGSYNEQFF | TGTGCCAGTAGTGCAACCCGTGGGTGGGGATCTTACAATGAGCAGTTCTTC
- | TRBJ2-3 | - | TRBV30 | CAWSGLANTDTQYF | TGTGCCTGGAGTGGGCTAGCGAATACAGATACGCAGTATTTT
- | TRBJ2-1 | - | TRBV27 | CASSLSPDISYNEQFF | TGTGCCAGCAGTTTATCCCCCGATATCTCCTACAATGAGCAGTTCTTC
- | TRBJ2-2 | - | TRBV11-2 | CASSLGRWGDSRNTGELFF | TGTGCCAGCAGCTTAGGTCGGTGGGGGGACTCCAGGAACACCGGGGAGCTGTTTTTT
- | TRBJ2-1 | TRBD2 | TRBV4-3 | CASSQSTSGYNEQFF | TGCGCCAGCAGCCAGTCGACTAGCGGATACAATGAGCAGTTCTTC
- | TRBJ1-5 | - | TRBV9 | CASSPRGDYSNQPQHF | TGTGCCAGCAGCCCTAGGGGGGATTATAGCAATCAGCCCCAGCATTTT
- | TRBJ1-2 | - | TRBV7-2 | CASSPRTGNYGYTF | TGTGCCAGCAGCCCCAGGACTGGAAACTATGGCTACACCTTC
few | TRBJ1-5 | - | TRBV19 | CASNPRENSNQPQHF | TGTGCCAGTAATCCTCGGGAGAATAGCAATCAGCCCCAGCATTTT
- | TRBJ2-6 | - | TRBV5-4 | CASSLDGAGANVLTF | TGTGCCAGCAGCTTGGATGGGGCTGGGGCCAACGTCCTGACTTTC
- | TRBJ1-2 | - | TRBV7-2 | CASSYSPGSLYGYTF | TGTGCCAGCAGCTACTCGCCAGGGAGCCTATATGGCTACACCTTC
- | TRBJ2-1 | - | TRBV30 | CAWSRSRVRSYNEQFF | TGTGCCTGGAGTCGGAGTAGGGTCCGATCCTACAATGAGCAGTTCTTC
- | TRBJ2-6 | - | TRBV28 | CASSLGFVSGANVLTF | TGTGCCAGCAGTTTAGGGTTCGTCTCTGGGGCCAACGTCCTGACTTTC
- | TRBJ1-1 | - | TRBV28 | CASSETAEAFF | TGTGCCAGCAGCGAGACAGCTGAAGCTTTCTTT
- | TRBJ2-7 | - | TRBV28 | CASRNRYEQYF | TGTGCCAGCAGAAACAGGTACGAGCAGTACTTC
- | TRBJ2-1 | - | TRBV4-1 | CASSHHTGSPDYNEQFF | TGCGCCAGCAGCCATCACACAGGGTCCCCAGACTACAATGAGCAGTTCTTC
- | TRBJ1-4 | - | TRBV18 | CASSPPEVREKLFF | TGTGCCAGCTCACCACCGGAGGTACGAGAAAAACTGTTTTTT
- | TRBJ2-5 | - | TRBV5-4 | CASSFSGKGETQYF | TGTGCCAGCAGCTTTTCGGGGAAGGGAGAGACCCAGTACTTC
- | TRBJ2-1 | TRBD2 | TRBV2 | CASSRSGGSYNEQFF | TGTGCCAGCAGCCGGTCGGGAGGGTCCTACAATGAGCAGTTCTTC
once | TRBJ1-1 | TRBD1 | TRBV5-8 | CASSPGTVNTEAFF | TGTGCCAGCAGCCCCGGGACAGTGAACACTGAAGCTTTCTTT
- | TRBJ2-3 | TRBD1 | TRBV28 | CASSRPGQGMPDSQYF | TGTGCCAGCAGTAGACCGGGACAGGGGATGCCTGATTCGCAGTATTTT
- | TRBJ2-1 | TRBD1 | TRBV6-5 | CASRRQGPYNEQFF | TGTGCCAGCAGACGACAGGGACCCTACAATGAGCAGTTCTTC
- | TRBJ1-2 | - | TRBV2 | CASSGTGSGYTF | TGTGCCAGCTCCGGGACCGGTAGCGGCTACACCTTC
- | TRBJ2-3 | TRBD1 | TRBV5-4 | CASSLLRQGAGDTQYF | TGTGCCAGCAGCTTGCTTAGACAGGGGGCAGGAGATACGCAGTATTTT
- | TRBJ2-7 | - | TRBV18 | CASSPPWGSGEQYF | TGTGCCAGCTCACCACCCTGGGGCTCGGGCGAGCAGTACTTC
- | TRBJ1-5 | - | TRBV2 | CASSPQGWGQHF | TGTGCCAGCAGTCCGCAGGGTTGGGGCCAGCATTTT
- | TRBJ1-5 | - | TRBV2 | CASSETYSNQPQHF | TGTGCCAGCAGTGAAACATATAGCAATCAGCCCCAGCATTTT
- | TRBJ2-3 | - | TRBV27 | CASSLGLSDTQYF | TGTGCCAGCAGCCTAGGTTTATCAGATACGCAGTATTTT
- | TRBJ2-7 | TRBD1 | TRBV7-2 | CASSLTIGQGAFKQYF | TGTGCCAGCAGCCTGACTATCGGACAGGGGGCATTCAAGCAGTACTTC
- | TRBJ1-2 | - | TRBV19 | CASSPKGTSNGYTF | TGTGCCAGTAGTCCCAAGGGGACCTCGAATGGCTACACCTTC
- | TRBJ2-5 | - | TRBV11-3 | CASSQLTGSQETQYF | TGTGCCAGCAGCCAACTCACAGGATCTCAAGAGACCCAGTACTTC
- | TRBJ2-1 | TRBD2 | TRBV5-1 | CASSLVLAGAHNEQFF | TGCGCCAGCAGCTTGGTTCTAGCGGGAGCCCACAATGAGCAGTTCTTC
- | TRBJ2-5 | - | TRBV27 | CASSPARAMQGTQYF | TGTGCCAGCAGTCCTGCGAGGGCTATGCAAGGGACCCAGTACTTC
- | TRBJ1-1 | - | TRBV7-3 | CASSLKRGEGAFF | TGTGCCAGCAGCTTAAAGAGGGGGGAAGGCGCTTTCTTT
- | TRBJ1-2 | - | TRBV27 | CASSGGGRNYGYTF | TGTGCCAGCAGTGGGGGGGGACGGAACTATGGCTACACCTTC
- | TRBJ1-1 | - | TRBV6-5 | CASRLYPNTEAFF | TGTGCCAGCAGACTTTATCCGAACACTGAAGCTTTCTTT
- | TRBJ2-5 | - | TRBV7-2 | CASSVDAEETQYF | TGTGCCAGCAGCGTGGACGCAGAAGAGACCCAGTACTTC
once | TRBJ2-7 | - | TRBV10-3 | CAIKAGPNYEQYF | TGTGCCATCAAGGCGGGGCCAAACTACGAGCAGTACTTC
once | TRBJ1-2 | TRBD1 | TRBV7-8 | CASSLALSRDRDVGYGYTF | TGTGCCAGCAGCTTAGCTCTTTCCCGGGACAGGGATGTCGGCTATGGCTACACCTTC
many | TRBJ2-2 | - | TRBV29-1 | CSVGWYTGELFF | TGCAGCGTTGGGTGGTACACCGGGGAGCTGTTTTTT
- | TRBJ2-3 | TRBD2 | TRBV28 | CASSLRLAGTDTQYF | TGTGCCAGCAGTTTGAGACTAGCAGGCACAGATACGCAGTATTTT